This T cell receptor beta chain was recovered during a study of T cells in Graves' hyperthyroidism and ophthalmopathy. Study as a whole: Peripheral blood specimens were obtained at initial diagnosis, prior to any treatment.

Orbital computed tomography and thyroid ultrasound, together with serum TRAb and thyroxine and clinical symptoms, were used for diagnoses. The PBMCs were sourced from fresh peripheral blood (around 10 ml). From germline, CDR1 is MDHEN and CDR2 SYDVKM. The J segment lost 1 base and the V segment lost 5 bases, leaving 8 bases of the junction unmatched. The CDR3 contains 18 residues. From RNA transcripts, TCR beta CDR3 regions were amplified. With the HTBI primer set, the TCR CDR3 went through a first round of RT-PCR. TCRdb re-called the multiplex PCR reads through MiXCR, storing one row per CDR3 protein. The sample lists about 610,000 distinct CDR3 sequences; under 15% were seen once. Whole-study results and caveats: Onset of ophthalmopathy came a median 6.5 months after the model predicted it.

This clonotype was detected ten times or more. The antigen is undetermined. The clonotype was recovered from a woman between 40 and 50 years old with Graves' ophthalmopathy. The chain employs TRBV28 and TRBJ2-4; 13 bases align to TRBD2. Sequenced: blood. The CDR3 loop reads CASSPGLAGPYAKNIQYF. The CDR3 DNA reads as TGTGCCAGCAGTCCGGGACTAGCGGGACCTTACGCCAAAAACATTCAGTACTTC.